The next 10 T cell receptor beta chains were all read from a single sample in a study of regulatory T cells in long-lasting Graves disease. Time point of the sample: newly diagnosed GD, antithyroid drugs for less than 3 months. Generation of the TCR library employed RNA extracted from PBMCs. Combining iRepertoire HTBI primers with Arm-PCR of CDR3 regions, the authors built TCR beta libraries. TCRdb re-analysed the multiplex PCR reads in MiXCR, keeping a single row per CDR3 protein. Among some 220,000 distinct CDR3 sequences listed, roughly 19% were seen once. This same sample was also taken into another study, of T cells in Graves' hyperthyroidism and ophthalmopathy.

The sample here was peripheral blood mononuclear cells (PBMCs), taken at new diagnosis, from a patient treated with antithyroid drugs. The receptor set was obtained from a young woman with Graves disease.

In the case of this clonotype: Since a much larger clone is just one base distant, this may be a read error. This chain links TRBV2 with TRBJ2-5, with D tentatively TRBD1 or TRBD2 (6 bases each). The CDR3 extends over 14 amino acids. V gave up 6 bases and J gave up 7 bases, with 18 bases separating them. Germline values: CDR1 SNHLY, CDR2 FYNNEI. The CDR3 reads CASRRRQEGGTQYF. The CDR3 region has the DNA TGTGCCAGCAGACGAAGACAGGAGGGAGGGACCCAGTACTTC.

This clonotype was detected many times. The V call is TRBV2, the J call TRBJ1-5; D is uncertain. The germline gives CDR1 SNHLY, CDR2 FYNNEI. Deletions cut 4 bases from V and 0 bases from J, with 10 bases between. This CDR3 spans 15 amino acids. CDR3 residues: CASSARDNSNQPQHF. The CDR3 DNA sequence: TGTGCCAGCAGTGCGAGAGACAATAGCAATCAGCCCCAGCATTTT.

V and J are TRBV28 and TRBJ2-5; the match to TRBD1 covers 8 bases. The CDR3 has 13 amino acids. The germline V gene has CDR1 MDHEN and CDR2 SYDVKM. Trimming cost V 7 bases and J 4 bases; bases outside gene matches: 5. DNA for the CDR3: TGTGCCAGCACCTTGGACAGGGTAGAGACCCAGTACTTC. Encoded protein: CASTLDRVETQYF.

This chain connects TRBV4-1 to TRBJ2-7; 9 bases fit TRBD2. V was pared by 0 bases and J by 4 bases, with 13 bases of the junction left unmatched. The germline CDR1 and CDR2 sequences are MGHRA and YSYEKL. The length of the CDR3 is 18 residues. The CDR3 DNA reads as TGCGCCAGCAGCCAAGATCCGGGAGAGACTAGCGGTTTTTACGAGCAGTACTTC. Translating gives CASSQDPGETSGFYEQYF.

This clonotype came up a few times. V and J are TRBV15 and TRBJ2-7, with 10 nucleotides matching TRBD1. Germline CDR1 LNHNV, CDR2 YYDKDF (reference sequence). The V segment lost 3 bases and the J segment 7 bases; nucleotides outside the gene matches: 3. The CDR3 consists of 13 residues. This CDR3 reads CATSRDRGGEQYF. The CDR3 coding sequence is TGTGCCACCAGCAGGGACAGGGGGGGAGAGCAGTACTTC.

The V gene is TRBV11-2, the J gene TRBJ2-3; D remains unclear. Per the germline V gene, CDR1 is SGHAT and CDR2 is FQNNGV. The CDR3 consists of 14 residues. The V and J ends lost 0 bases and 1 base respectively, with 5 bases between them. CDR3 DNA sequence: TGTGCCAGCAGCTTAGACCGCCGCACAGATACGCAGTATTTT. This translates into CASSLDRRTDTQYF.

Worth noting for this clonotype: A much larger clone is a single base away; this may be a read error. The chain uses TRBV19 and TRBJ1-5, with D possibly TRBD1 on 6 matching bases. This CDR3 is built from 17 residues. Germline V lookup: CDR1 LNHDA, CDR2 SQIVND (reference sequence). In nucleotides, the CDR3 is TGTGCCAGTAGTCCCTGGCAAGGGGGGGGGAGCAATCAGCCCCGGCATTTT. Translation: CASSPWQGGGSNQPRHF.

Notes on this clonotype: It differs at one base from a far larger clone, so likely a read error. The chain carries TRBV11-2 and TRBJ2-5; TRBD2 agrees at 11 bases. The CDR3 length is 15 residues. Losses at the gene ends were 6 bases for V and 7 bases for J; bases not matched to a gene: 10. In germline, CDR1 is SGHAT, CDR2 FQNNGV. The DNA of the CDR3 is TGTGCCAGCAGAAACCTAGCGGGGGGTAAAGGGACCCAGTACTTC. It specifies CASRNLAGGKGTQYF. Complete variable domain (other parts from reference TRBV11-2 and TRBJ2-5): EAGVAQSPRYKIIEKRQSVAFWCNPISGHATLYWYQQILGQGPKLLIQFQNNGVVDDSQLPKDRFSAERLKGVDSTLKIQPAKLEDSAVYLCASRNLAGGKGTQYFGPGTRLLVL.

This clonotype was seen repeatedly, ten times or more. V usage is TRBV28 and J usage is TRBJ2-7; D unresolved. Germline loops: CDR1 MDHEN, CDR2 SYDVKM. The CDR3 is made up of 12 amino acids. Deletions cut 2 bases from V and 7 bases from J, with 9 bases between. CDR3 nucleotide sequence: TGTGCCAGCAGTTTACGGAATGCGGAGCAGTACTTC. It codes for CASSLRNAEQYF.

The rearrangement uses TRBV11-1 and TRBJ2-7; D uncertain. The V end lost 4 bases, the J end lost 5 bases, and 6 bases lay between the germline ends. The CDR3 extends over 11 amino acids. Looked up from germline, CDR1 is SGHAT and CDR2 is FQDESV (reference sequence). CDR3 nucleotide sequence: TGTGCCAGCAGCTCCATAAACGAGCAGTACTTC. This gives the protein CASSSINEQYF.